This T cell receptor beta chain was sequenced during a study of cytomegalovirus exposure and HLA in healthy donors (dated by TCRdb to the late 2010s). The study in broad terms: An earlier analysis of under 600 of the donors reported approximately 290 Gb of sequence data and 100 million to 130 million unique TCR beta sequences from roughly 200 million T cells. Roughly 300 gigabases of sequencing data and around 80 million unique TCR sequences made up an early release that covered 500 to 700 HLA-typed donors. Of the 398 genotyped donors, roughly 85% fell in the genetic ancestry cluster associated with self-reported Caucasian donors. The study aimed to test whether cataloging public T cell receptors could reveal signatures of past pathogen exposure. The T cell repertoires of roughly 660 subjects were profiled by immunosequencing and related to cytomegalovirus serostatus. Along with the approximately 700-subject first cohort, a separate validation cohort of over a hundred different subjects was used. The study combined high-throughput TCR immunosequencing, statistical association of individual TCRs with disease status, and machine learning to predict cytomegalovirus infection status. A later analysis re-analyzed previously published TCR beta repertoires from several hundred donors and added high-resolution HLA genotyping to study TCR occurrence patterns. Rather than drawing on any new phenotypic data, the later analysis identified candidate immune exposures from TCR beta sequences and the way those sequences occurred across donors. An earlier analysis of approximately 500 of the donors applied high-throughput TCR beta sequencing to assess whether each TCR beta V gene segment acted as functional or pseudogenic. Alongside the repertoire data, information on donor age, sex, ethnicity and CMV serostatus was compiled. A later genetic analysis took genome-wide SNP genotypes for about three fifths of the 666 donors and used that subset as a discovery cohort. All discovery cohort repertoires had been generated on a single sequencing platform. HLA typing covered class I and class II loci at four-digit resolution. Typing coverage varied by locus: about 620-630 donors for A, B, C, DRB1 and DQB1; more than 500 for DQA1; 606 for DPA1; fewer than 480 for DPB1. Roughly 5 DR-DQ haplotypes were handled as single units for association and clustering, since linkage in the cohort was strong. Across around 400 genotyped donors of the cohort, an average of about 240,000 unique TCR beta nucleotide sequences per donor were sequenced, and 15% to 20% of those sequences were non-productive.

In total, 666 healthy bone marrow donors made up the cohort. All cohort members were sampled while nominally healthy, although unrecorded immune exposures were likely present. The donor tested CMV seropositive, placing the donor among the 289 seropositive members of the cohort. Every donor gave a peripheral blood sample, and the peripheral blood mononuclear cells from that sample were used for TCR beta sequencing. The Qiagen DNeasy Blood Extraction Kit was used to extract genomic DNA from the blood cell samples. The library was made by the immunoSEQ multiplex PCR assay. For the multiplex PCR, a mixture combining 60 forward primers for TCR Vbeta segments and 13 reverse primers for TCR Jbeta segments was used. The CDR3 region of rearranged TCR beta genes was amplified from genomic DNA by a multiplex PCR assay. The Illumina HiSeq System was used to sequence the amplified TCR beta libraries as 87-base-pair reads. Turning to the authors' computational methods: Across the 670 or so repertoires, a later analysis counted some 81 million unique TCR beta chains, 9 million to 14 million of which were shared by at least two donors. To remove PCR and sequencing errors, raw reads were error-corrected and collapsed into unique sequences using a nearest-neighbor algorithm that merged closely related sequences. V, D and J gene segments were assigned by aligning CDR3 sequences to IMGT reference sequences. Each retained sequence needed at least a six-nucleotide match to both a V gene segment and a J gene segment. A rearrangement counted as productive if the CDR3 had no stop codons and remained in frame with V and J, and every other rearrangement counted as non-productive. Following IMGT convention, CDR3 was defined as the stretch from the second conserved V-encoded cysteine up to the conserved J-encoded phenylalanine. The earlier analysis of 500 to 650 of the donors excluded any sequence lacking an unambiguous match to a single V gene segment. In an earlier analysis of roughly 600 of the donors, a V segment was called functional when productive rearrangements were above 56.7%, and segregating when the standard deviation between donors exceeded 5%. A statistical classification framework was built to diagnose cytomegalovirus status from the catalog of TCR beta chain sequences. In a later analysis, TCR nucleotide sequences were compared against IMGT/GENE-DB human TR gene sequences so that V and J genes could be assigned. In a later analysis, CDR3 sequences and most-parsimonious VDJ recombination scenarios were assigned using the TCRdist pipeline. In a later analysis, each TCR beta chain was defined by its CDR3 amino acid sequence together with its V-gene family, and reads lacking a unique V-gene family were excluded. A later analysis removed 592 highly shared, low-generation-probability nucleotide sequences to deal with suspected cross-contamination and a sequencing artifact. A later analysis calculated a clonal expansion index for each public chain from normalized within-repertoire ranks of inferred template counts. In a later analysis, generation probabilities were computed using a VDJ recombination model fitted to out-of-frame rearrangements, and the results were checked against IGoR. Hypergeometric tests were used in a later analysis to score TCR-TCR, TCR-HLA and TCR-CMV co-occurrence, with a repertoire-size bias correction applied to the TCR pairs. False discovery rates were estimated in a later analysis by permuting HLA or CMV assignments 20 times. In a later analysis, co-occurring TCRs were grouped using DBSCAN, and TCRdist sequence similarity was added for clustering within HLA-allele-positive subsets. Repertoires with fewer than 30,000 or more than 120,000 public chains were left out of co-occurrence clustering, as were about five repertoires with anomalous nucleotide sharing. Held by TCRdb, this immuneACCESS table contains in-frame sequences only and omits some clones. Under half of the omission traces to an unresolved V gene where checked; the cause of the rest is unknown. V and J calls and clone size are copied from that table; D and trimming were computed from the DNA. Across this sample there are more than 150,000 clones, with roughly 75% seen only once. 7.7% of the sample rests with the top ten.

Results the study describes overall, beyond this receptor: The sequencing pipeline was judged likely to have produced a cluster of highly shared sequence variants as a technical artifact. Because counts were too low, seventeen rarely observed V segments, including chromosome 9 orphons, were excluded from the earlier analysis of around 640 of the donors. According to the authors, the approach could potentially be generalized to other disease states and immunological phenotypes. Linkage disequilibrium might explain the correlated functional status among segregating V segments, but an unknown experimental factor could not be ruled out. When HLA alleles, especially DR and DQ, strongly co-occurred, attributing TCR associations to individual alleles was difficult. In a later genetic analysis, fewer N-insertions in productive TCRs were reported among donors in an Asian-associated ancestry cluster than the approximately 630-donor mean. Cytomegalovirus status was reported to be diagnosed by the classifier with high specificity and sensitivity in both the original and validation cohorts. In this cohort, only TCR beta chains were sequenced, and detectable features were limited by the absence of alpha or paired-chain data. While some public TCRs were present in many individuals, most TCR sequences turned up only very rarely across donors. Because HLA typing was missing for some donors at each locus, association tests included only the typed subset. A later analysis associated some 17,000 TCR beta sequences with specific HLA alleles at a false discovery rate of 0.05. A few of the identified cytomegalovirus-associated TCR beta chains were confirmed in vitro to be specific for cytomegalovirus antigens. A later analysis found that most CMV-associated TCR beta chains appeared HLA-restricted, with HLA associations seemingly driven largely by CMV exposure. The study gave a list of about 150 TCR beta chains associated with cytomegalovirus. A further reported finding was that TCR beta sequences accurately predicted the HLA-A and HLA-B alleles for most subjects in the first cohort. CMV serostatus was the only immune exposure information available for the cohort. In a later analysis, HLA-associated TCR beta chains were found to be more clonally expanded and to have lower generation probabilities than equally common non-associated chains. Several of the top co-occurrence clusters appeared to be linked to parvovirus B19, influenza, CMV and Epstein-Barr virus, according to a later analysis. Broadly in line with IMGT annotations, most TCR beta V segments showed up in productive rearrangements about 90% or about 30% of the time in an earlier analysis of 587 of the donors. A later analysis found that TCR association rates varied across HLA loci, with DRB1 alleles showing the most associated TCRs and HLA-C alleles the fewest. Roughly uniform sequencing depth across donors was assumed in presence/absence analyses, although this assumption may not hold. In a later genetic analysis, a missense DCLRE1C variant was associated with V-gene and J-gene trimming of TCR beta chains, and the association was replicated in an independent cohort.

Notes on this clone: Its specific antigen is unknown. The record has no base qualities; no much larger clone is one base away.

This sequence originates from a woman between 35 and 50 years old in good health and CMV-seropositive. Sequencing was performed on PBMCs.

CDR3 loop: CASSPQASGNTIYF. At the DNA level, the sequence is TGTGCCAGCAGCCCACAGGCCTCTGGAAACACCATATATTTT. The rearranged chain carries TRBV6-4 and TRBJ1-3; TRBD1 is perhaps the D gene, given 5 matching bases. Trimming at the junction amounts to 6 bases on V and 0 bases on J, and the germline ends lie 9 bases apart. The CDR3, cysteine through phenylalanine, is 14 amino acids long. The retained sequence is limited to the CDR3, 42 bases, with the frame set at the first base. CDR1 and CDR2, per the germline V gene, are MRHNA and SNTAGT.